This TCR beta chain was sequenced for a study of blood T cell repertoires in COVID-19. The germline V gene has CDR1 MNHEY and CDR2 SMNVEV (reference sequence). The CDR3 consists of 16 residues. V gave up 3 bases and J gave up 4 bases; unmatched junction bases: 11. In the original workflow: Amplification of reference gene primers provided the estimated nucleated cell counts. The method was immunoSEQ multiplex PCR; TCRdb's version includes in-frame clones alone and lacks a portion of them. From that table come the V and J calls and clone size; the DNA was used to work out D and trimming. The sample has 100,000 or so clones, more than 90% seen once.

The V gene is TRBV27, the J gene TRBJ2-5; 7 positions agree with TRBD1. Material for sequencing was peripheral blood. This TCR was recovered from a man aged 18 to 29 with acute or convalescent COVID-19. This CDR3 is CASSFGRLGDRETQYF. The DNA of the CDR3 is TGTGCCAGCAGTTTCGGTCGGCTTGGGGACAGAGAGACCCAGTACTTC.